Included here is one TCR beta chain sequence, with context. Participants' reported clinical history set cohort assignment. This CDR3 is built from 15 residues. Losses at the gene ends were 3 bases for V and 1 base for J; bases not matched to a gene: 5. The germline gives CDR1 SGDLS, CDR2 YYNGEE. The sample originates from a study of blood T cell repertoires in COVID-19. In the study overall: T cells, B-cell-depleted T cells, or PBMCs supplied cDNA or gDNA.

Under the authors' procedure: How many nucleated cells were present was estimated from reference gene primer amplification. Assay: immunoSEQ multiplex PCR; the TCRdb copy retains only in-frame clones and omits some. The DNA was the basis for D and trimming; V, J and clone size are from that table. The table lists around 290,000 clones, around nine tenths of them singletons, with around 2.4% in the top ten. The chain recombines TRBV9 with TRBJ1-2; 8 bases fit TRBD1. Material for sequencing was PBMCs or T cells enriched from blood (not recorded which). This receptor was obtained from a woman between 18 and 29 years old who had recovered from COVID-19. The CDR3 sequence: CASSAGTGFNYGYTF. DNA of the CDR3: TGTGCCAGCAGCGCTGGGACAGGCTTTAACTATGGCTACACCTTC.